A single sample gave rise to the 15 T cell receptor beta chains below, sequenced in a study of T cell repertoires in cytomegalovirus infection. TCRdb reprocessed the reads via MiXCR and lists one record per CDR3 protein. Of about 570,000 distinct CDR3 sequences listed, 40% are singletons. For these TCRs, the target antigens are not known. The sequencing used cultured PBMCs, collected from culture after CMV antigen stimulation. All receptors derive from a human donor in good health (CMV status not recorded). Some clones in this sample may be carry-over from other donors' samples.

This clonotype was recorded only once. The V call is TRBV5-1, the J call TRBJ1-4; TRBD1 matches 8 bases. The CDR3 contains 18 residues. The germline V gene has CDR1 SGHRS and CDR2 YFSETQ. J was trimmed by 4 bases and V by 0 bases; bases with no gene match: 11. The CDR3 nucleotides are TGCGCCAGCAGCTTGGCACCGGGACAGGCGACTCTTAATGAAAAACTGTTTTTT. Translating gives CASSLAPGQATLNEKLFF. Based on the CDR3 plus reference TRBV5-1 and TRBJ1-4, the full variable domain is KAGVTQTPRYLIKTRGQQVTLSCSPISGHRSVSWYQQTPGQGLQFLFEYFSETQRNKGNFPGRFSGRQFSNSRSEMNVSTLELGDSALYLCASSLAPGQATLNEKLFFGSGTQLSVL.

This clonotype was observed a handful of times. The rearrangement joins TRBV15 to TRBJ2-6; 8 positions match TRBD2. Unmatched junction bases numbered 3, after V lost 1 base and J lost 1 base. From germline, CDR1 is LNHNV and CDR2 YYDKDF (reference sequence). This CDR3 has 17 amino acids. The CDR3 reads CATSRAGGPSGANVLTF. CDR3 DNA: TGTGCCACCAGCAGAGCGGGAGGGCCTTCTGGGGCCAACGTCCTGACTTTC.

The rearrangement links TRBV12-3 or TRBV12-4 to TRBJ1-2, with a weak D call TRBD1 (6 bases). Trimming cost V 5 bases and J 4 bases, with 8 bases left between them. The CDR3 is 12 residues long. CDR3: CASSRQVYGYTF. The CDR3 DNA reads as TGTGCCAGCAGTAGACAGGTCTATGGCTACACCTTC.

The chain is built from TRBV28 and TRBJ1-6; D gene ambiguous. The CDR3 is made up of 16 amino acids. V lost 6 bases to trimming and J lost 9 bases, with 21 bases between them. Germline V gives CDR1 MDHEN, CDR2 SYDVKM. CDR3 protein: CASSPPGRALGSPLHF. The CDR3, as DNA: TGTGCCAGCAGCCCCCCCGGGCGCGCATTGGGTTCACCCCTCCACTTT.

The table lists this clonotype with many counts. The chain links TRBV7-2 to TRBJ2-3, with D unclear. The germline gives CDR1 SGHTA, CDR2 FQGNSA. V was shortened by 5 bases and J by 2 bases, with 14 bases between the two germline ends. The CDR3 has 15 residues. The CDR3 nucleotides read TGTGCCAGCAGCCCGCAGGCAGCCAACACAGATACGCAGTATTTT. Translation gives CASSPQAANTDTQYF. Complete variable domain (other parts from reference TRBV7-2 and TRBJ2-3): GAGVSQSPSNKVTEKGKDVELRCDPISGHTALYWYRQSLGQGLEFLIYFQGNSAPDKSGLPSDRFSAERTGGSVSTLTIQRTQQEDSAVYLCASSPQAANTDTQYFGPGTRLTVL.

The chain has TRBV7-9 and TRBJ2-1; TRBD2 is a possible D gene (6 bases). Germline loops: CDR1 SEHNR, CDR2 FQNEAQ (reference sequence). The CDR3 is 13 residues long. V was cut by 10 bases and J by 6 bases, with 16 bases left in between. This chain's CDR3 is CATRRGMGNEQFF. The DNA of the CDR3 is TGTGCCACCCGGCGCGGGATGGGCAATGAGCAGTTCTTC.

This chain uses TRBV7-3 with TRBJ2-3, with TRBD1 matching 8 bases. J gave up 0 bases and V 4 bases, and 6 bases lay outside the gene matches. This CDR3 has 16 residues. Looked up from germline, CDR1 is SGHTA and CDR2 is FQGTGA. The CDR3 DNA sequence: TGTGCCAGCAGCTCACCGGGACAGGAGAGCACAGATACGCAGTATTTT. This encodes CASSSPGQESTDTQYF. Supplemented by reference TRBV7-3 and TRBJ2-3, the full variable domain reads GAGVSQTPSNKVTEKGKYVELRCDPISGHTALYWYRQSLGQGPEFLIYFQGTGAADDSGLPNDRFFAVRPEGSVSTLKIQRTERGDSAVYLCASSSPGQESTDTQYFGPGTRLTVL.

This clonotype showed up just once. The J gene is TRBJ2-1, the V gene TRBV7-2; tentatively, D is TRBD1 or TRBD2 (5 bases each). V was pared by 1 base and J by 9 bases, with 19 bases between. There are 16 residues in the CDR3. Germline CDR1 SGHTA, CDR2 FQGNSA. The DNA for the CDR3 is TGTGCCAGCAGCTTAGGTGTGGGACCCACCCGGGGTGAGCAGTTCTTC. Translating gives CASSLGVGPTRGEQFF.

This clonotype was counted only a few times. This rearrangement joins TRBV7-8 to TRBJ1-6; D perhaps matches TRBD1 (5 bases). CDR3 size: 17 residues. The germline V gene has CDR1 SGHVS and CDR2 FQNEAQ. V gave up 1 base and J gave up 5 bases, with 15 bases separating them. DNA for the CDR3: TGTGCCAGCAGCTTAGGTCGAGGGGCTCAGAATAATTCACCCCTCCACTTT. Protein sequence: CASSLGRGAQNNSPLHF. The entire variable domain, with the rest obtained from reference TRBV7-8 and TRBJ1-6, is as follows: GAGVSQSPRYKVAKRGQDVALRCDPISGHVSLFWYQQALGQGPEFLTYFQNEAQLDKSGLPSDRFFAERPEGSVSTLKIQRTQQEDSAVYLCASSLGRGAQNNSPLHFGNGTRLTVT.

This clonotype appeared a few times. The gene calls are TRBV7-2 and TRBJ2-7; TRBD1 aligns across 8 bases. J gave up 4 bases and V 5 bases, and 10 bases lay outside the gene matches. Germline-derived CDR1 and CDR2 are SGHTA and FQGNSA. This CDR3 region has 15 residues. Written as DNA, the CDR3 is TGTGCCAGCAGCAAACTCCGACAGGGGATTTACGAGCAGTACTTC. This codes for CASSKLRQGIYEQYF.

This clonotype has more than one count but fewer than ten. The V call is TRBV7-6, the J call TRBJ2-1; D possibly matches TRBD1 or TRBD2 (5 bases each). Germline V gives CDR1 SGHVS, CDR2 FNYEAQ. Trimming shortened V by 4 bases and J by 0 bases, and 16 bases separated the two germline ends. The CDR3 has 17 amino acids. The CDR3 spells CASSWDATTSSYNEQFF. CDR3 nucleotide sequence: TGTGCCAGCAGCTGGGACGCCACTACCTCCTCCTACAATGAGCAGTTCTTC.

This clonotype was counted only a few times. The chain uses TRBV4-1 and TRBJ2-1, with 13 nucleotides matching TRBD2. Trimming removed 4 bases from V and 4 bases from J; junction bases left unmatched: 13. CDR1 is MGHRA, CDR2 YSYEKL, per germline. The CDR3 loop spans 19 amino acids. This CDR3 reads CASSPLTSGGLMGYNEQFF. In nucleotides, the CDR3 is TGCGCCAGCAGCCCCTTGACTAGCGGGGGGTTAATGGGGTACAATGAGCAGTTCTTC.

J is TRBJ2-7 and V is TRBV7-2, with D possibly matching TRBD1 (6 bases). CDR1 SGHTA and CDR2 FQGNSA come from the germline V gene. V was trimmed by 1 base and J by 6 bases, leaving 16 bases between them. CDR3 length equals 15 residues. CDR3 sequence (DNA): TGTGCCAGCAGCTTAGTGGGTACCCTAGGGGGCGAGCAGTACTTC. It codes for CASSLVGTLGGEQYF.

This chain joins TRBV19 and TRBJ2-1; possible D gene TRBD1, 6 bases. This CDR3 region has 15 residues. Trimming took 6 bases from V and 7 from J, leaving 19 bases between them. Germline CDR1 and CDR2: LNHDA and SQIVND (reference sequence). CDR3 amino acids: CASSPSGTGHNEQFF. The CDR3 nucleotides read TGTGCCAGTAGCCCCTCCGGTACAGGGCATAATGAGCAGTTCTTC.

The V gene is TRBV15, the J gene TRBJ2-3; D is uncertain. The CDR3 is 15 amino acids. Germline CDR1 LNHNV, CDR2 YYDKDF (reference sequence). Trimming removed 1 base from V and 5 bases from J, with 13 bases in between. CDR3 amino acids: CATSRGTFSGDTQYF. The CDR3 DNA sequence: TGTGCCACCAGCAGAGGGACGTTTTCGGGAGATACGCAGTATTTT.